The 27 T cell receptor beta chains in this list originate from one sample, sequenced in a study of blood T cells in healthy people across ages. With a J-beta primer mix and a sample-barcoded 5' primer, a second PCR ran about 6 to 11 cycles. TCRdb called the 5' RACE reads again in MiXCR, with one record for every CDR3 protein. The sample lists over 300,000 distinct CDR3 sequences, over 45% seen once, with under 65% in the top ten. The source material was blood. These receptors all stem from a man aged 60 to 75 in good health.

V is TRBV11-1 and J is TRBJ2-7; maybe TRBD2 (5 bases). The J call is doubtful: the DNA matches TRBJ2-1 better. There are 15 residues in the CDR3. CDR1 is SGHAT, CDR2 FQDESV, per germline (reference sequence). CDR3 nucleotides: TGTGCCAGCAGCTTAGGGCGGGCCTATTACAATGAGCAGTTCTTC. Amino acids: CASSLGRAYYNEQFF.

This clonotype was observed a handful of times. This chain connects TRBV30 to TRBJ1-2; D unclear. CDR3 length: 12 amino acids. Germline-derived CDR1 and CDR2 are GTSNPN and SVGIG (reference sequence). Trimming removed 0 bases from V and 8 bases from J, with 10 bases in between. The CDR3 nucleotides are TGTGCCTGGAGTGTACAGTCGGGGGGCTACACCTTC. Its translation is CAWSVQSGGYTF.

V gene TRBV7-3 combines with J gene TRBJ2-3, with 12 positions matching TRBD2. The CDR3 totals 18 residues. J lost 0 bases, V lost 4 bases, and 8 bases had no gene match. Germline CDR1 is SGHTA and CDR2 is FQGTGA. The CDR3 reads CASSSGTSGPISTDTQYF. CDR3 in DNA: TGTGCCAGCAGCTCCGGGACTAGCGGGCCGATTAGCACAGATACGCAGTATTTT.

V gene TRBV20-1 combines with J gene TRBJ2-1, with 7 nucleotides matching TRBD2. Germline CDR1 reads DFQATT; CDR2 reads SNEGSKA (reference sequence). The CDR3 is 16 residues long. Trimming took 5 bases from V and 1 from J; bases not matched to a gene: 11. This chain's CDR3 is CSAPPGLAESYNEQFF. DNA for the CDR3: TGCAGTGCTCCCCCAGGGCTAGCGGAATCCTACAATGAGCAGTTCTTC.

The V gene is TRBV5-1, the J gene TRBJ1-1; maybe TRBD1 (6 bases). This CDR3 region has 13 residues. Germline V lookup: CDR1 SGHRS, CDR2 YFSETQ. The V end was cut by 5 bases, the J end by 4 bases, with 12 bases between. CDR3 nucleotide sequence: TGCGCCAGCAGTTTCGACAGGTTCACTGAAGCTTTCTTT. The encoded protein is CASSFDRFTEAFF.

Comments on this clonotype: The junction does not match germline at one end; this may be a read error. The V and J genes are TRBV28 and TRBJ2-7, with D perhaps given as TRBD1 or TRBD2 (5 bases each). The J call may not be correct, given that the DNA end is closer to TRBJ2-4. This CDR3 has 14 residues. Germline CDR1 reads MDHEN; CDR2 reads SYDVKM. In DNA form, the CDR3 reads TGTGCCGGCAGTTTGCTTGGGGCGGGAAACATTCAGTACTTC. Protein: CAGSLLGAGNIQYF.

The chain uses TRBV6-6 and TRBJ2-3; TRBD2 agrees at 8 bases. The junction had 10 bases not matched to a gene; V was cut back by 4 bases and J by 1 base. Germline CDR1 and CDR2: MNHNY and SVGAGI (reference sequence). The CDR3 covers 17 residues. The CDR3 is CASSSPWAGGRTDTQYF. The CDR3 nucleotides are TGTGCCAGCAGTTCACCCTGGGCGGGAGGACGCACAGATACGCAGTATTTT.

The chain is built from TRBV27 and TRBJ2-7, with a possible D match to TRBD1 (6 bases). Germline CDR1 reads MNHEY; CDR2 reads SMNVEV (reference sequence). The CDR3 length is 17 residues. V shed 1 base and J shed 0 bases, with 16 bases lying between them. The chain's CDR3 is CASSLYRPTGTSYEQYF. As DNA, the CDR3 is TGTGCCAGCAGTTTATATCGCCCGACAGGTACCTCCTACGAGCAGTACTTC.

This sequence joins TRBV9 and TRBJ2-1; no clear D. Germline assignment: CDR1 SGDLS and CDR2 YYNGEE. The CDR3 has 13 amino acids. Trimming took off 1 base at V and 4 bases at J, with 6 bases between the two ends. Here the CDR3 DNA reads TGTGCCAGCAGCGTATCCCCATACAATGAGCAGTTCTTC. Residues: CASSVSPYNEQFF.

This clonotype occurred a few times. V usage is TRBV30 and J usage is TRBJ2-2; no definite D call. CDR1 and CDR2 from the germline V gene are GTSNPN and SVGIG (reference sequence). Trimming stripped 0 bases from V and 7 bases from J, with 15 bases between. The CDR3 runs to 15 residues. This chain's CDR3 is CAWSVRLVKGGELFF. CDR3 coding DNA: TGTGCCTGGAGTGTCCGATTGGTGAAGGGCGGGGAGCTGTTTTTT.

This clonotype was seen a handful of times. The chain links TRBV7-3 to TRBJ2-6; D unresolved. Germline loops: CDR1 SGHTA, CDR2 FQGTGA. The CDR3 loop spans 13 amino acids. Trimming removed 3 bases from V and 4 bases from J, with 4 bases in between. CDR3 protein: CASSFEGANVLTF. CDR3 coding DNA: TGTGCCAGCAGCTTCGAGGGGGCCAACGTCCTGACTTTC. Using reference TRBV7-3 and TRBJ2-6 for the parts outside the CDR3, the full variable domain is GAGVSQTPSNKVTEKGKYVELRCDPISGHTALYWYRQSLGQGPEFLIYFQGTGAADDSGLPNDRFFAVRPEGSVSTLKIQRTERGDSAVYLCASSFEGANVLTFGAGSRLTVL.

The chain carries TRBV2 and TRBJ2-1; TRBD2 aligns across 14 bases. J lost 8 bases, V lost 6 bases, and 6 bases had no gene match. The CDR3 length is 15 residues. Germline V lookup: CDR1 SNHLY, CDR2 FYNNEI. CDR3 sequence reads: CASRSGTSGGHEQFF. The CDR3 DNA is TGTGCCAGCAGGTCCGGGACTAGCGGGGGCCATGAGCAGTTCTTC.

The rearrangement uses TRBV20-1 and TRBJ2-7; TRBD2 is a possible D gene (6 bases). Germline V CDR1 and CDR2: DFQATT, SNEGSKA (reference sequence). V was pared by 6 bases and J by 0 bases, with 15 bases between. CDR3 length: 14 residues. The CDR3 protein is CSATDWRGSYEQYF. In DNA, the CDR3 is TGCAGTGCAACCGACTGGAGGGGCTCCTACGAGCAGTACTTC.

The CDR3 is CASSRRTDGYTF. The CDR3 bases are TGTGCCAGCAGTAGACGGACGGATGGCTACACCTTC. The chain has TRBV12-3 or TRBV12-4 and TRBJ1-2; D uncertain. The CDR3 sequence is 12 residues long. The V gene lost 5 bases and the J gene lost 6 bases, with 10 bases spanning the gap.

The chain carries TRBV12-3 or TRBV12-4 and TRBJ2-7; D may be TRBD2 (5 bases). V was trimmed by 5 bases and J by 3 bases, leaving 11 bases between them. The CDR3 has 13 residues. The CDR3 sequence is CASSVGEDYEQYF. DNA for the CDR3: TGTGCCAGCAGTGTCGGGGAAGACTACGAGCAGTACTTC.

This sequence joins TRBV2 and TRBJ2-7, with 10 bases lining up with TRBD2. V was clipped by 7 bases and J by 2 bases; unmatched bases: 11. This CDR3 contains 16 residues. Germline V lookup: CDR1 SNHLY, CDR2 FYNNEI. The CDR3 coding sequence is TGTGCCAGCAAGGCCAGTAGCGGGGGGCACGCCTACGAGCAGTACTTC. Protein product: CASKASSGGHAYEQYF. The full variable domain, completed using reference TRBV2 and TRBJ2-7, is EPEVTQTPSHQVTQMGQEVILRCVPISNHLYFYWYRQILGQKVEFLVSFYNNEISEKSEIFDDQFSVERPDGSNFTLKIRSTKLEDSAMYFCASKASSGGHAYEQYFGPGTRLTVT.

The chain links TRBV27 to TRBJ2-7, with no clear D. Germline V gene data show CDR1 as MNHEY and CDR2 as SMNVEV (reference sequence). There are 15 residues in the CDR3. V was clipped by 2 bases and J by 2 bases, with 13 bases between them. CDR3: CASSLVRQSTYEQYF. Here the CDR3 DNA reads TGTGCCAGCAGTTTAGTTAGGCAGAGTACCTACGAGCAGTACTTC.

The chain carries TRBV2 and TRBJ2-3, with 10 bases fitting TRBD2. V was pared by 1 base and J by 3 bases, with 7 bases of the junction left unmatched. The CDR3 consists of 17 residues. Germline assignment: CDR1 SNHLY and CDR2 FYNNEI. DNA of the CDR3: TGTGCCAGCAGTGAAGGCCTAGCGGGAGTCGTAACAGATACGCAGTATTTT. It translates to CASSEGLAGVVTDTQYF.

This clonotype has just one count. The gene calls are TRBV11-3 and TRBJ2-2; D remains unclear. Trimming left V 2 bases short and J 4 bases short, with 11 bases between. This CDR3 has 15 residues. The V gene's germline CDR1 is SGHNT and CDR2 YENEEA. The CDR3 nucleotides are TGTGCCAGCAGCTTAATTTCGACCAGCACCGGGGAGCTGTTTTTT. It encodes CASSLISTSTGELFF. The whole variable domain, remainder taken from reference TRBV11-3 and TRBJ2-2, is EAGVVQSPRYKIIEKKQPVAFWCNPISGHNTLYWYLQNLGQGPELLIRYENEEAVDDSQLPKDRFSAERLKGVDSTLKIQPAELGDSAVYLCASSLISTSTGELFFGEGSRLTVL.

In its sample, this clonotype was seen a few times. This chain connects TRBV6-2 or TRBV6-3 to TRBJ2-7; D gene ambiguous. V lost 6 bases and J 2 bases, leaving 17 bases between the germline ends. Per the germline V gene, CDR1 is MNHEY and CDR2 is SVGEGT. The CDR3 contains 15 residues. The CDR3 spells CASSHPGRSTYEQYF. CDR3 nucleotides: TGTGCCAGCAGCCACCCCGGGCGGTCGACCTACGAGCAGTACTTC.

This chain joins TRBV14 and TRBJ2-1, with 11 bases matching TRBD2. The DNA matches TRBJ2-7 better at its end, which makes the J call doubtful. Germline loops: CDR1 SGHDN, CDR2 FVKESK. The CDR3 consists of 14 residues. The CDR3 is CANSIAGGYNEQYF. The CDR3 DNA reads TGTGCCAACAGTATAGCGGGAGGGTACAATGAGCAGTACTTC.

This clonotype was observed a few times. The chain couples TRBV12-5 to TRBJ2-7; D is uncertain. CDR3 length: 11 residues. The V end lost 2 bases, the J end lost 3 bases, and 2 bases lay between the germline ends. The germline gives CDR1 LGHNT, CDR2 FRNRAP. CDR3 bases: TGTGCTAGTGGTTTGAACTACGAGCAGTACTTC. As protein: CASGLNYEQYF.

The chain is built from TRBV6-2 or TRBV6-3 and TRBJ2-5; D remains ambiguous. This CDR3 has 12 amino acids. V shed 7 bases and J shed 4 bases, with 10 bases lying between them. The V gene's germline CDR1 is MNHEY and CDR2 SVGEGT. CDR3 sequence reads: CASMLPRETQYF. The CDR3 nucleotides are TGTGCCAGCATGCTCCCGAGAGAGACCCAGTACTTC.

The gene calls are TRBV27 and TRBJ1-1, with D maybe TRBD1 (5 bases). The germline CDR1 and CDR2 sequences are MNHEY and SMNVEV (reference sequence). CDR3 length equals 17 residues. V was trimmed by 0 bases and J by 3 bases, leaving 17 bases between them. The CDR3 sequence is CASSLSAGRAGDTEAFF. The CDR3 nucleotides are TGTGCCAGCAGTTTATCGGCAGGGAGGGCCGGTGACACTGAAGCTTTCTTT.

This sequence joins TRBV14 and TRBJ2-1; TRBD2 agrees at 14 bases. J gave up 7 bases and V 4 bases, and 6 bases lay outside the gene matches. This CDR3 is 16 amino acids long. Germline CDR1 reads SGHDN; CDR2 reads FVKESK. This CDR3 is CASSPSGTSGRNEQFF. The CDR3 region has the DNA TGTGCCAGCAGCCCCTCCGGGACTAGCGGGAGAAATGAGCAGTTCTTC.

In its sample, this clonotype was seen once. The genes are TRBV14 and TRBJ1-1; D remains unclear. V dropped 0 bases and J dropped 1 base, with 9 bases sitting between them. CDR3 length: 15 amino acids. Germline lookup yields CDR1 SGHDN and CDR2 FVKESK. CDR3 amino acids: CASSQDEGWNTEAFF. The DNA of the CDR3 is TGTGCCAGCAGCCAAGACGAGGGTTGGAACACTGAAGCTTTCTTT.

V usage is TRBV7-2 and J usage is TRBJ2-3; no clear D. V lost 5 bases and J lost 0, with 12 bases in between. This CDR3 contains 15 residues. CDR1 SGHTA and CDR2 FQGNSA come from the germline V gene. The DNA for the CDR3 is TGTGCCAGCAGCCCTCGAGCCCAAAGCACAGATACGCAGTATTTT. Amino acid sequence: CASSPRAQSTDTQYF.